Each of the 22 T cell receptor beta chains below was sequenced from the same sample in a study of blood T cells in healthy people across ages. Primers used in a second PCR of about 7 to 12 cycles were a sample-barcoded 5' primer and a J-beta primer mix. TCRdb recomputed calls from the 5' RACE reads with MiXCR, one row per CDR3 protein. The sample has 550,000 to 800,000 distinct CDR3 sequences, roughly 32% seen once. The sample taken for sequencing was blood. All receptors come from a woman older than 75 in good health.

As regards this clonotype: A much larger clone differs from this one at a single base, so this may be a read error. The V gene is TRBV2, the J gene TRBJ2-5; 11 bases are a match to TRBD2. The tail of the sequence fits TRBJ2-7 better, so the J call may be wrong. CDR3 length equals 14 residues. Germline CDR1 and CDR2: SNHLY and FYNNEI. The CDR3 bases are TGTGCCTGCAGTGGGACTAGCGGCTTGAACGAGCAGTACTTC. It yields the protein CACSGTSGLNEQYF.

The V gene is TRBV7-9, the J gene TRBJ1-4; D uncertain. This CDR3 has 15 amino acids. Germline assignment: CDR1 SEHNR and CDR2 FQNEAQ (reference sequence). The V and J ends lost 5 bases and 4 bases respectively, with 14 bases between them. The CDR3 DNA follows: TGTGCCAGCAGCCCTAGAACCAATATTAATGAAAAACTGTTTTTT. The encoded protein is CASSPRTNINEKLFF.

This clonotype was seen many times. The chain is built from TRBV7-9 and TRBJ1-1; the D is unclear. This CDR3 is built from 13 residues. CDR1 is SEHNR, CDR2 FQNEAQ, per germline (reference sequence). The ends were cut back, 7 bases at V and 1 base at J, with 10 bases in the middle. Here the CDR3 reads CASTLRPNTEAFF. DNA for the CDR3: TGTGCCAGCACCCTCCGACCGAACACTGAAGCTTTCTTT.

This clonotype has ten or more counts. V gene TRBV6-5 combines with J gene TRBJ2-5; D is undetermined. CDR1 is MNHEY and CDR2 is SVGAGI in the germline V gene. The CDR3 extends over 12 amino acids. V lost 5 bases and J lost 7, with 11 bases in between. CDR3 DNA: TGTGCCAGCAGTGCCTCCGTCGGGACCCAGTACTTC. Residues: CASSASVGTQYF.

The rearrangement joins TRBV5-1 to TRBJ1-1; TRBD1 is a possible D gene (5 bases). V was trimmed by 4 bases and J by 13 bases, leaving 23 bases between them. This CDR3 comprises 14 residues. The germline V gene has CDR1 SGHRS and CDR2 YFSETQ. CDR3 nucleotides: TGCGCCAGCAGCCTTAATCCCGGGACCCCGGACGGTTTCTTT. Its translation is CASSLNPGTPDGFF.

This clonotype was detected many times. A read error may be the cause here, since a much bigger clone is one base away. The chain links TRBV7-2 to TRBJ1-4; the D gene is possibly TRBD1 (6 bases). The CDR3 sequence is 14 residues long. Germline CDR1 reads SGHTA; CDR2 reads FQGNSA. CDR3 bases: TGTGCCAGCAGCCCGGACAGAGCTAATGAAAAACGGTTTTTT. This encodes CASSPDRANEKRFF. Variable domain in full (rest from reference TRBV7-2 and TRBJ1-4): GAGVSQSPSNKVTEKGKDVELRCDPISGHTALYWYRQSLGQGLEFLIYFQGNSAPDKSGLPSDRFSAERTGGSVSTLTIQRTQQEDSAVYLCASSPDRANEKRFFGSGTQLSVL.

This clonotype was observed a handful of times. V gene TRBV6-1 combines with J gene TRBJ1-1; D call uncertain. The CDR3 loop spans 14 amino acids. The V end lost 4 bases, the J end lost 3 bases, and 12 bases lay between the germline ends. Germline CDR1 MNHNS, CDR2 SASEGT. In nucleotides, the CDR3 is TGTGCCAGCAGTGCAACACAGACGGACACTGAAGCTTTCTTT. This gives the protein CASSATQTDTEAFF.

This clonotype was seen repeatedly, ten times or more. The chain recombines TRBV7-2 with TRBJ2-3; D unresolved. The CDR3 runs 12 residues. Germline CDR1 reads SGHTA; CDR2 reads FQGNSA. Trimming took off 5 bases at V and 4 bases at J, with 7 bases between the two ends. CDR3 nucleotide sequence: TGTGCCAGCAGCCCACATTCAGATACGCAGTATTTT. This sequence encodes CASSPHSDTQYF.

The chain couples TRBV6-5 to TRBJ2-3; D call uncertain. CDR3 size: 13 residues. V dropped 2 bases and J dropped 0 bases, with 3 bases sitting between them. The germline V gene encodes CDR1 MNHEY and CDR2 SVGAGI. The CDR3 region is CASSYGSTDTQYF. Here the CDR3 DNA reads TGTGCCAGCAGTTACGGCAGCACAGATACGCAGTATTTT.

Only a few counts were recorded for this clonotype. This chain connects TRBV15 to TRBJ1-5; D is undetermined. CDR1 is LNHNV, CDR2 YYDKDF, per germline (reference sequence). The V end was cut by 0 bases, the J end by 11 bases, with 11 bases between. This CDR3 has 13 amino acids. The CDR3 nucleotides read TGTGCCACCAGCAGAGATCGTTTCGGCACCCAGCATTTT. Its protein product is CATSRDRFGTQHF.

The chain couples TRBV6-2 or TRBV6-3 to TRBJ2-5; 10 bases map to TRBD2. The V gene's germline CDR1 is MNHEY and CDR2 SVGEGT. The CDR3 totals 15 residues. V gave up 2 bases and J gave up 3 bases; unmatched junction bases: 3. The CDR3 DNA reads TGTGCCAGCAGTTACCCCACTAGCGGGAAAGAGACCCAGTACTTC. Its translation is CASSYPTSGKETQYF.

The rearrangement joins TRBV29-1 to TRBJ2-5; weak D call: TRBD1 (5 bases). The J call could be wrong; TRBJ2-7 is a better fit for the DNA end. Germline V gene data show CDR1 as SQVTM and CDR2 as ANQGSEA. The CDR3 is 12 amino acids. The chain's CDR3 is CSVQGTYYEQYF. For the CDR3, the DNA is TGCAGCGTCCAGGGTACTTACTACGAGCAGTACTTC.

In nucleotides, the CDR3 is TGTGCCAGCAGCTTAATAGCGGGGTTATCCTACAATGAGCAGTTCTTC. It yields the protein CASSLIAGLSYNEQFF. This chain uses TRBV7-9 with TRBJ2-1; 8 bases line up with TRBD2. V dropped 2 bases and J dropped 1; count of bases not matched to a gene: 4. Germline V CDR1 and CDR2: SEHNR, FQNEAQ (reference sequence). The CDR3 spans 16 residues.

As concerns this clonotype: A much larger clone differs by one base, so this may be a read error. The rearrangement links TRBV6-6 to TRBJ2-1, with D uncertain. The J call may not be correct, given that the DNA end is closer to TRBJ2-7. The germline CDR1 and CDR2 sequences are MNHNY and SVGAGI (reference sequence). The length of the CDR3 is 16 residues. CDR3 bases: TGTGCCAGCAGTTACTCGGCGGAGAGCTCCTACAATGAGCAGTACTTC. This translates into CASSYSAESSYNEQYF.

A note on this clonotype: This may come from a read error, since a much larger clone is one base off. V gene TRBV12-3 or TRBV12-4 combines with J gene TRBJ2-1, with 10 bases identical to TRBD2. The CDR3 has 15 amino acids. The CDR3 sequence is CVSSLNSGGPNEQFF. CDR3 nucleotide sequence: TGTGTCAGCAGCCTCAATAGCGGGGGGCCCAATGAGCAGTTCTTC.

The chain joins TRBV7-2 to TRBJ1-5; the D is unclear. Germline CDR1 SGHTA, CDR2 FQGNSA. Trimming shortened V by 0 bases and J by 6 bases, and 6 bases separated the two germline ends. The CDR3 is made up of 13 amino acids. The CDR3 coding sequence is TGTGCCAGCAGCTTAGCGCAAACTCAGCCCCAGCATTTT. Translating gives CASSLAQTQPQHF.

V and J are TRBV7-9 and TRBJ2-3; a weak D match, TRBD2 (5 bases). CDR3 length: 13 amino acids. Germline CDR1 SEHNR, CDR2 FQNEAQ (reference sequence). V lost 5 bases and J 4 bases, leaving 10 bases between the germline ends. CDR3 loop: CASSRGSADTQYF. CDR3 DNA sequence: TGTGCCAGCAGCAGAGGGTCAGCAGATACGCAGTATTTT.

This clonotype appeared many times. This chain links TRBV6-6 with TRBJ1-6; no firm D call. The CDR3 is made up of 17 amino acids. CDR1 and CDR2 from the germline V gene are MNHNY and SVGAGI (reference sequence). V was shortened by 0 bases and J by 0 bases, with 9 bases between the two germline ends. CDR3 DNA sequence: TGTGCCAGCAGTTACTCCCCCCCGAGCTCCTATAATTCACCCCTCCACTTT. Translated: CASSYSPPSSYNSPLHF.

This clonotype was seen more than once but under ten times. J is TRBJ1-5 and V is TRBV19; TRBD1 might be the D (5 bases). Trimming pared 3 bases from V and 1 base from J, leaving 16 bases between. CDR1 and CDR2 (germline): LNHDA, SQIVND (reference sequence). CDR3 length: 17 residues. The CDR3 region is CASSIPRDRRSNQPQHF. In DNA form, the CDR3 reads TGTGCCAGTAGTATCCCCCGGGACCGCCGAAGCAATCAGCCCCAGCATTTT.

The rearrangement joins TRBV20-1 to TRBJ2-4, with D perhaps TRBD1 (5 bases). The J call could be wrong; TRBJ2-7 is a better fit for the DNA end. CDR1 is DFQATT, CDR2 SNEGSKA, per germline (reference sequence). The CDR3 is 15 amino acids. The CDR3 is CSARANIGASYEQYF. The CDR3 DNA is TGCAGTGCTAGGGCCAACATAGGGGCCAGCTACGAGCAGTACTTC.

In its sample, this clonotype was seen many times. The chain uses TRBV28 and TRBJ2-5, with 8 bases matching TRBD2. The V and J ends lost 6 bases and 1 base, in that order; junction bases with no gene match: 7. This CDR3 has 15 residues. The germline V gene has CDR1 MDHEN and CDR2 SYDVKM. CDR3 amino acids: CASSRGGTSQETQYF. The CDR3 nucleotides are TGTGCCAGCAGCCGCGGTGGGACTAGCCAAGAGACCCAGTACTTC. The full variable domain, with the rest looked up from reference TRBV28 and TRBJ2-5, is DVKVTQSSRYLVKRTGEKVFLECVQDMDHENMFWYRQDPGLGLRLIYFSYDVKMKEKGDIPEGYSVSREKKERFSLILESASTNQTSMYLCASSRGGTSQETQYFGPGTRLLVL.

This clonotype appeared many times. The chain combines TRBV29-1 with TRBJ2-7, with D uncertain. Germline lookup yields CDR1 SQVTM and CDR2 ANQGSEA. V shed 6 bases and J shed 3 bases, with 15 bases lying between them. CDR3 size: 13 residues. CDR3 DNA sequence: TGCAGCGTCGCTAAAGACCCACGCTACGAGCAGTACTTC. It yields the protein CSVAKDPRYEQYF.